This TCR beta chain was sequenced in a study of beta chain features in type 1 diabetes. This clone was detected only a few times. The antigen is not known. The CDR3 totals 15 residues. CDR1 and CDR2 (germline): SGHTA, FQGNSA. J gave up 5 bases and V 1 base, and 4 bases lay outside the gene matches. Every isolated RNA sample was fully reverse transcribed, so sequencing captured expressed TCRB transcripts. Using immunoSEQ multiplex PCR, the repertoire was profiled, and TCRdb retains in-frame clones only, with some absent. The table has about 250,000 clones, roughly 15% seen once; the top ten hold approximately 0.024%. The study, taken as a whole, reports: In comparison with healthy donors, patients had naive, central memory and Treg TCRB repertoires that appeared more similar.

Only one heparinised blood draw was taken per donor, and its volume averaged approximately 0.11 L. Isolation of CD4+ naive, central memory, regulatory and stem cell-like memory cells was achieved by sorting via CD45RO/CCR7/CD25/CD127/CD95/CD27. The rearrangement uses TRBV7-2 and TRBJ2-7, with 11 nucleotides matching TRBD2. This clonotype originated in a woman aged 40 to 55 in good health. Sequences were obtained from naive CD4+ T cells from blood. The CDR3 DNA follows: TGTGCCAGCAGCTTAGGGCCTAGCGGGGGGAACGAGCAGTACTTC. It is translated as CASSLGPSGGNEQYF.